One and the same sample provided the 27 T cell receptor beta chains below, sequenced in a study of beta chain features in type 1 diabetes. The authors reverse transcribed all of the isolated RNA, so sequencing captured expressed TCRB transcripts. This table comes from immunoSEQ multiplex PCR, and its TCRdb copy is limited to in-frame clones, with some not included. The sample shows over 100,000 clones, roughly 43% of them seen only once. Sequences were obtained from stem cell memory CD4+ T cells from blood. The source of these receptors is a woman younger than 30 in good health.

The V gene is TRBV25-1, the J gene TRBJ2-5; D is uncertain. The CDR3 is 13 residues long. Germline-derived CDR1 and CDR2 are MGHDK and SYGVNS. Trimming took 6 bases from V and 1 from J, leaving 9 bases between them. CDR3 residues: CASRAEFQETQYF. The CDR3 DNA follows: TGTGCCAGCAGGGCAGAATTCCAAGAGACCCAGTACTTC.

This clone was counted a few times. CDR3 loop: CASSSSGSYFSEQFF. The DNA for the CDR3 is TGTGCCAGCAGCTCTAGCGGGAGCTATTTCAGTGAGCAGTTCTTC. This sequence joins TRBV4-2 and TRBJ2-1; 10 positions agree with TRBD2. With 5 bases clipped from V and 9 bases from J, the junction kept 10 bases outside the gene matches. Germline assignment: CDR1 LGHNA and CDR2 YNFKEQ. The length of the CDR3 is 15 residues.

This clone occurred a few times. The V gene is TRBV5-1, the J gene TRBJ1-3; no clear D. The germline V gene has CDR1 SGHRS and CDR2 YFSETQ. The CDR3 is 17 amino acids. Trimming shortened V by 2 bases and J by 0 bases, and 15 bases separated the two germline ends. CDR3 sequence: CASSFLPWSSSGNTIYF. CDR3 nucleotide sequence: TGCGCCAGCAGCTTCCTCCCGTGGAGTAGCTCTGGAAACACCATATATTTT.

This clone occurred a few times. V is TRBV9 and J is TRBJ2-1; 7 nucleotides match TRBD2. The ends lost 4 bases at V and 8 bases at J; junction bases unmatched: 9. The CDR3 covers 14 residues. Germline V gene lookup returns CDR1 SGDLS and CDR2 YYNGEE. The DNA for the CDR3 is TGTGCCAGCAGCCTAGCGGTGGGCACGGATGAGCAGTTCTTC. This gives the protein CASSLAVGTDEQFF. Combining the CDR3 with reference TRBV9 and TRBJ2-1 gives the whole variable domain DSGVTQTPKHLITATGQRVTLRCSPRSGDLSVYWYQQSLDQGLQFLIQYYNGEERAKGNILERFSAQQFPDLHSELNLSSLELGDSALYFCASSLAVGTDEQFFGPGTRLTVL.

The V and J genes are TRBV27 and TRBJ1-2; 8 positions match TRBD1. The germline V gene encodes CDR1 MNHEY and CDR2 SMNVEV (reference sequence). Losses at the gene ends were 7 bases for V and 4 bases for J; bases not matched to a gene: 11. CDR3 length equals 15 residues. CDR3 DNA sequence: TGTGCCAGCACCTCAGGGGGCGGTCTCCGCTATGGCTACACCTTC. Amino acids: CASTSGGGLRYGYTF.

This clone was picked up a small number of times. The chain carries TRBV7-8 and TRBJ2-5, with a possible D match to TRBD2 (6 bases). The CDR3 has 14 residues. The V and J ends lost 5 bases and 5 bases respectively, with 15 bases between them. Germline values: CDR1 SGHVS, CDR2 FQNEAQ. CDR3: CASSLRLERETQYF. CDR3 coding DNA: TGTGCCAGCAGCCTCAGACTAGAGCGGGAGACCCAGTACTTC.

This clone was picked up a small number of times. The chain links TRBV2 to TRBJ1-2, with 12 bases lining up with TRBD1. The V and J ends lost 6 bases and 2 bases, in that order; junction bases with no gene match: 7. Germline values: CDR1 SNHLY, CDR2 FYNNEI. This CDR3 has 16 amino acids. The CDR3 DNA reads TGTGCCAGCAGCTCCGGGACAGGGGGCCCGAACTATGGCTACACCTTC. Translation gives CASSSGTGGPNYGYTF.

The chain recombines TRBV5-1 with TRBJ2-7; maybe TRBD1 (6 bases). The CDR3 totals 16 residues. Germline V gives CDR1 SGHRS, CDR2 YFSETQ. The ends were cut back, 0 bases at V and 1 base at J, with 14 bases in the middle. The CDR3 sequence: CASSLASGGPSYEQYF. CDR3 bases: TGCGCCAGCAGCTTGGCCTCTGGGGGCCCGTCCTACGAGCAGTACTTC.

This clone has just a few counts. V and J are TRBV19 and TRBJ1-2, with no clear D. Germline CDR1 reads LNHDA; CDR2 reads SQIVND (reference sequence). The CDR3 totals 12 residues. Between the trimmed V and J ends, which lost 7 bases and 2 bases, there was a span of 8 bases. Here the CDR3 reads CASTSGNYGYTF. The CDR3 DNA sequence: TGTGCCAGTACCTCGGGGAACTATGGCTACACCTTC.

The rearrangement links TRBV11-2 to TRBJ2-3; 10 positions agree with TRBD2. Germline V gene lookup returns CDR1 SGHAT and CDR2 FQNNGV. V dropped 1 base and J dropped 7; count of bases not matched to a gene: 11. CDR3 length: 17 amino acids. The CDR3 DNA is TGTGCCAGCAGCTTAGTGCGTCTAGCGGGAGCCTCCAATACGCAGTATTTT. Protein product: CASSLVRLAGASNTQYF. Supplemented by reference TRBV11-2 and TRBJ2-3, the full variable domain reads EAGVAQSPRYKIIEKRQSVAFWCNPISGHATLYWYQQILGQGPKLLIQFQNNGVVDDSQLPKDRFSAERLKGVDSTLKIQPAKLEDSAVYLCASSLVRLAGASNTQYFGPGTRLTVL.

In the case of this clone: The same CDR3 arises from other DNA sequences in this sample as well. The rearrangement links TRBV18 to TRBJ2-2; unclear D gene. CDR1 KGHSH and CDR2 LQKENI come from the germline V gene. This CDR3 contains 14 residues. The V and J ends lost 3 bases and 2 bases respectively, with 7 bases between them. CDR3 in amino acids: CASSPRSNTGELFF. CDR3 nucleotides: TGTGCCAGCTCACCGCGATCTAACACCGGGGAGCTGTTTTTT. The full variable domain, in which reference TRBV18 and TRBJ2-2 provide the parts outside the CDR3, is NAGVMQNPRHLVRRRGQEARLRCSPMKGHSHVYWYRQLPEEGLKFMVYLQKENIIDESGMPKERFSAEFPKEGPSILRIQQVVRGDSAAYFCASSPRSNTGELFFGEGSRLTVL.

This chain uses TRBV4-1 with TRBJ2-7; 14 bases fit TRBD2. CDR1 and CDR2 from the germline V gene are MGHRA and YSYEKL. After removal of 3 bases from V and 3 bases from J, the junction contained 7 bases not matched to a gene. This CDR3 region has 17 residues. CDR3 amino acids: CASSHLGLAGVGYEQYF. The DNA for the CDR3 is TGCGCCAGCAGCCACCTGGGACTAGCGGGAGTTGGCTACGAGCAGTACTTC.

CDR3 sequence: CASSFITSGGSSYNEQFF. The CDR3 coding sequence is TGTGCCAGCAGTTTTATTACTAGCGGGGGGAGCTCCTACAATGAGCAGTTCTTC. The chain is built from TRBV27 and TRBJ2-7; TRBD2 matches at 12 bases. The last part of the DNA fits TRBJ2-1 better; the J call may be wrong. This CDR3 contains 18 residues. CDR1 and CDR2 from the germline V gene are MNHEY and SMNVEV (reference sequence).

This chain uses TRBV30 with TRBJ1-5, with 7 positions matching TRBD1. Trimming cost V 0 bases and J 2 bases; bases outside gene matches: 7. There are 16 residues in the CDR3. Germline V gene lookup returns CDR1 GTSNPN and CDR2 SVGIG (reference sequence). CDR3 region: CAWSVLGGWGNQPQHF. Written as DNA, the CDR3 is TGTGCCTGGAGTGTATTAGGGGGCTGGGGCAATCAGCCCCAGCATTTT.

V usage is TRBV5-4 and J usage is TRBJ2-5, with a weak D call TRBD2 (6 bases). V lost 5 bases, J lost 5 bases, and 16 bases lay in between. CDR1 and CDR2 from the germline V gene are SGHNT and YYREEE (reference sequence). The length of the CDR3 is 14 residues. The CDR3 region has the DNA TGTGCCAGCAGTTCGGCGGGGAGAATGGAGACCCAGTACTTC. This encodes CASSSAGRMETQYF.

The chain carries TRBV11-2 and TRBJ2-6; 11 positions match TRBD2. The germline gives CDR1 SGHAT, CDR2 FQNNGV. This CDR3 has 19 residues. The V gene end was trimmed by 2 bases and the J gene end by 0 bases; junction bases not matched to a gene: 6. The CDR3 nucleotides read TGTGCCAGCAGCTTATATGGACTAGCGGGCGACTCTGGGGCCAACGTCCTGACTTTC. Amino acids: CASSLYGLAGDSGANVLTF.

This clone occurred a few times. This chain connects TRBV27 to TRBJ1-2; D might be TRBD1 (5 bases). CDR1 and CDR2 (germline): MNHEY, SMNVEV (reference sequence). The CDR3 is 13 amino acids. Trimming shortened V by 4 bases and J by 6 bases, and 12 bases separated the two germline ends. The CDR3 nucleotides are TGTGCCAGCAGTTCCCCTCGGGGGGATGGCTACACCTTC. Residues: CASSSPRGDGYTF.

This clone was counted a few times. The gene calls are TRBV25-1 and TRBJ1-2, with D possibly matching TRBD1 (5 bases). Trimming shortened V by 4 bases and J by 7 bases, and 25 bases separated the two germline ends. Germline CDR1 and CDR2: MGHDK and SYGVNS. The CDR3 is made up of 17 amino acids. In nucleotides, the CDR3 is TGTGCCAGCAGTGCGTCCCAAGGGGTTTTGGGTGGAAGTGGCTACACCTTC. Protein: CASSASQGVLGGSGYTF.

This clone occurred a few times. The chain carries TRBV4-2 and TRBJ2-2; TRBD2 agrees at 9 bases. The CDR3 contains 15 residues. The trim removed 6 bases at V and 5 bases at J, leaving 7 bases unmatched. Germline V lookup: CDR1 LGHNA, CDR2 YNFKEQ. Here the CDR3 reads CASSLGLAMTGELFF. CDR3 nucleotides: TGTGCCAGCAGTCTCGGACTAGCGATGACCGGGGAGCTGTTTTTT.

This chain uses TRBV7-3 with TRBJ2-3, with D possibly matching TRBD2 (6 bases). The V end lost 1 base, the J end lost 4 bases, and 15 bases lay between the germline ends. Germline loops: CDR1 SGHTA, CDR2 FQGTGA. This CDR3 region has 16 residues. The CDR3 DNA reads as TGTGCCAGCAGCTTAAACCCGCGGGGTGGCCCAGATACGCAGTATTTT. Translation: CASSLNPRGGPDTQYF.

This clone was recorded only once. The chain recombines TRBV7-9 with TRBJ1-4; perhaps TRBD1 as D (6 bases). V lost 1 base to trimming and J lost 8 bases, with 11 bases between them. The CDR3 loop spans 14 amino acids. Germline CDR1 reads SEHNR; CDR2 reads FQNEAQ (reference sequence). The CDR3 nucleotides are TGTGCCAGCAGCTTAGGGGGGCTCGGGGAAAAACTGTTTTTT. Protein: CASSLGGLGEKLFF.

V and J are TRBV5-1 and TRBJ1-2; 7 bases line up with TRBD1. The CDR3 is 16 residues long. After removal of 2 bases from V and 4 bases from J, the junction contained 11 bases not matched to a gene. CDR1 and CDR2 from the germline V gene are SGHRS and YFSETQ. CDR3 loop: CASSLPSGQKGYGYTF. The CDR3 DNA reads TGCGCCAGCAGCTTACCCTCGGGACAGAAAGGCTATGGCTACACCTTC. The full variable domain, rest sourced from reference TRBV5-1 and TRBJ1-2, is KAGVTQTPRYLIKTRGQQVTLSCSPISGHRSVSWYQQTPGQGLQFLFEYFSETQRNKGNFPGRFSGRQFSNSRSEMNVSTLELGDSALYLCASSLPSGQKGYGYTFGSGTRLTVV.

CDR3 sequence reads: CASSLTVPYEQYF. The CDR3 DNA is TGTGCCAGCAGTCTGACAGTCCCCTACGAGCAGTACTTC. The V and J genes are TRBV27 and TRBJ2-7; a possible D gene is TRBD1 (5 bases). This CDR3 is 13 amino acids long. Germline V gene sequence: CDR1 MNHEY, CDR2 SMNVEV (reference sequence). With 5 bases removed from V and 2 bases from J, the gap between germline ends came to 10 bases.

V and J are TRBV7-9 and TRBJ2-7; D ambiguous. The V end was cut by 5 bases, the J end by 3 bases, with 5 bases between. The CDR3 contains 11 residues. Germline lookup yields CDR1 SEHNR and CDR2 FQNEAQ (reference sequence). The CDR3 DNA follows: TGTGCCAGCAGCCATCACTACGAGCAGTACTTC. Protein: CASSHHYEQYF.

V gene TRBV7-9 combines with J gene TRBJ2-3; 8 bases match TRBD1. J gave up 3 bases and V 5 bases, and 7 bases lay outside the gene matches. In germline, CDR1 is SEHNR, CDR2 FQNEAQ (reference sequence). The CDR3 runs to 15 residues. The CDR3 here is CASSLGTGQTDTQYF. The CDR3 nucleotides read TGTGCCAGCAGCCTCGGGACAGGACAGACAGATACGCAGTATTTT.

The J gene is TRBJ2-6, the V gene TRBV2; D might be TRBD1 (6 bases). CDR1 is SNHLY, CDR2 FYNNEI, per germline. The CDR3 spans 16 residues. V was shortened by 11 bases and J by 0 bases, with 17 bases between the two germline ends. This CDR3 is CADYGTRRSGANVLTF. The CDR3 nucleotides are TGTGCCGACTACGGGACAAGGCGCTCTGGGGCCAACGTCCTGACTTTC. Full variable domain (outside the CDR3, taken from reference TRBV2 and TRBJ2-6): EPEVTQTPSHQVTQMGQEVILRCVPISNHLYFYWYRQILGQKVEFLVSFYNNEISEKSEIFDDQFSVERPDGSNFTLKIRSTKLEDSAMYFCADYGTRRSGANVLTFGAGSRLTVL.

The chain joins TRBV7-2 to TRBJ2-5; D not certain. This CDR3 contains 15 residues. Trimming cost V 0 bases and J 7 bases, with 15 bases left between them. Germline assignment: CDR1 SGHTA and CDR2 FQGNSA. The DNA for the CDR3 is TGTGCCAGCAGCTTAGCTGGGCAGGCTGTCGGGACCCAGTACTTC. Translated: CASSLAGQAVGTQYF.